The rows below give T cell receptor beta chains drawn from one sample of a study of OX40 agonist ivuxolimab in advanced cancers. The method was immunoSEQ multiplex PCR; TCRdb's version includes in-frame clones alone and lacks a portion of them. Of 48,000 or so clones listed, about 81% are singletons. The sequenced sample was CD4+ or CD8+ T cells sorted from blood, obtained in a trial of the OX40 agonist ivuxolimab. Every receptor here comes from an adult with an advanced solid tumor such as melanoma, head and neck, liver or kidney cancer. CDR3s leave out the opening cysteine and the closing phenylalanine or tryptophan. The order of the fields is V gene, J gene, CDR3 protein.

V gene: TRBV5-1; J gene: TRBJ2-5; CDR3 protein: ASSVLGGSEETQY
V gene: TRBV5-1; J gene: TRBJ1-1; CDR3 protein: ASSSQTSNTEAF
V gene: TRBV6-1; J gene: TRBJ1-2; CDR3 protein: ASMADRGMYYGYT
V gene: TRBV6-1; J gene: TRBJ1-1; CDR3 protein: ASIRGAGTEAF
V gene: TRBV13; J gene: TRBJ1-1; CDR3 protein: ASSPILGTAEAF
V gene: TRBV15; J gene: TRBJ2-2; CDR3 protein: ATSRDPQPGTGELF
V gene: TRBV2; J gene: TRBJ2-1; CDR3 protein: ASSEVVTMRGEQF
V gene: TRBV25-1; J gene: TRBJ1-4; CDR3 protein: ASSEYLQKATNEKLF
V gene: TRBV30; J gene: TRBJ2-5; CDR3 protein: AWSASGGRETQY
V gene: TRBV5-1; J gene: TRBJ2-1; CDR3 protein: ASSFDLSYNEQF
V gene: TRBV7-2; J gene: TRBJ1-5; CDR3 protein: ASSGWSSNQPQH
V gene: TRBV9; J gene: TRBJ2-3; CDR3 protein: ASSKRAGGSDTDTQY
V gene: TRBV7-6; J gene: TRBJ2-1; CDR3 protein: ASSSRTGTSGYNEQF
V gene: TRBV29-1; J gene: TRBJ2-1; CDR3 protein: SVFTGTVLGGQF
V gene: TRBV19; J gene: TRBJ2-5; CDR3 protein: ASSPLRDHLYQETQY
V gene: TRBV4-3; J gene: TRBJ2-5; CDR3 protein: ASSQGGVAGGPGETQY
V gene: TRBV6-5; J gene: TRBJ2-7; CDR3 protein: ASRPRTSFTEQY
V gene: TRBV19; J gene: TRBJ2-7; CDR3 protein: ASRTSGDSSYEQY
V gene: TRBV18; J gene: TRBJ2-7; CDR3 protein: ASSPQGSYEQY
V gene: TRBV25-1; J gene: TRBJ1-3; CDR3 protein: ASSRQGTNTIY
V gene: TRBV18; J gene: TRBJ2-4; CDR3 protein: ASSPRLAGKNIQY
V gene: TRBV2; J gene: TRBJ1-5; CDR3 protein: ASRQGQGSSNQPQH
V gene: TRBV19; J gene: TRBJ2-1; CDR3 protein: ASSQFSGLGNEQF
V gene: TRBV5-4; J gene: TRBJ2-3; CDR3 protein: ASSLLGSRVGTDTQY
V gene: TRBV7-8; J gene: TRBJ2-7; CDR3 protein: ASSYGLAGLSYEQY
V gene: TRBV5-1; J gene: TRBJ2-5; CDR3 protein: ASSLAGLASETQY
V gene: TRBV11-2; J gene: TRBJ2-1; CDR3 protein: ASSFSTSGGYNEQF
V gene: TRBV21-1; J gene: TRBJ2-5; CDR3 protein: ASSKAQTGDLIETQY
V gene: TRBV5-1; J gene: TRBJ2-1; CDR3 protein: ASSSGTSGSLNEQF
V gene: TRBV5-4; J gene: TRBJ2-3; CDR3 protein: ASSPRGGRAPDTQY
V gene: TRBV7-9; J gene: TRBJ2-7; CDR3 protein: ASRNSLAGGSYEQY
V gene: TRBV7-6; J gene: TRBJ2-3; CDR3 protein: ASSLVFAASTDTQY
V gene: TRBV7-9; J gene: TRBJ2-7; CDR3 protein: ASSGNRGREQY
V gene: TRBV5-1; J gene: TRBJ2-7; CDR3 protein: ASSIKDRGLSYEQY
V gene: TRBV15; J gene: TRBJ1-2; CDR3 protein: ATSRDLGSFYGYT
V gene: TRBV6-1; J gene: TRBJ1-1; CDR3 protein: ASRKMNTEAF
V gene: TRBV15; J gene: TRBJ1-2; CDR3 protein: ATRPSLRPYGYT
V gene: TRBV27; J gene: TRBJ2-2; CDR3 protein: ASSSTGQEGNTGELF
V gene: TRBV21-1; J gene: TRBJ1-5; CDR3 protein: ASSKVRGFCQPQH
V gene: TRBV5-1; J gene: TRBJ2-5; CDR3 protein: ASSLEGGTWETQY
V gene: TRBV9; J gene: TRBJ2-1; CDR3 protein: ASSVDRGSGNEQF
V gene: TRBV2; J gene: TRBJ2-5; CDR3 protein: ASKGGEQETQY
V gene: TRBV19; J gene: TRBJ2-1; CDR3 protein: ASRIQGANNEQF
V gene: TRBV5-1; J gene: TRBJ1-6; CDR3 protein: ASSQITTGDNSPLH
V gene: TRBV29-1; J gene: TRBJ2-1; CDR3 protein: SVALVSNEQF
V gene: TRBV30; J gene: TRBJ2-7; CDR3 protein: AWSSSTYEQY
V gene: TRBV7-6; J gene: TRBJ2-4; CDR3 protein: ASSLDGGIQY
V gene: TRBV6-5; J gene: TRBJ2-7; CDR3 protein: ASLGQTYEQY
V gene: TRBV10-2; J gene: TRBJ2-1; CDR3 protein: ASSEWGGEQF
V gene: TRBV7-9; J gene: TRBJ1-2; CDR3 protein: ASSPQGQGDGYT
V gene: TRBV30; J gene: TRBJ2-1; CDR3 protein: AWSGVSGYNEQF
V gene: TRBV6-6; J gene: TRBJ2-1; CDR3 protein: ASSDSGNSYNEQF
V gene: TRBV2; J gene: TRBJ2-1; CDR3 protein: ASKVAGGNNEQF
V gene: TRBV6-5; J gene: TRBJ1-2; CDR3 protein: ASSYSIKGEYYGYT
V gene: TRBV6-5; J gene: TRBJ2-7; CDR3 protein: ASKFWLQDGEQY
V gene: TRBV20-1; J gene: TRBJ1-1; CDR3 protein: SASRGDEAF
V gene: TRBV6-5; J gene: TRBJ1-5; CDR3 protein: ASSYEVGGNQPQH
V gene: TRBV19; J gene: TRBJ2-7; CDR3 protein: ASSTLAGYYSYEQY
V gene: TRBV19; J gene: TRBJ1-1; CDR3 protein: ASSIVFGTGAEAF
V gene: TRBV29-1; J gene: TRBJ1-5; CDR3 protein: SVTTGTGDQPQH